This T cell receptor beta chain was sequenced in a study of radiotherapy plus CTLA-4 blockade in lung cancer. At the level of the study: Patients showed objective responses in about 20% of cases, and disease control was achieved by approximately 31%.

The data were produced by immunoSEQ multiplex PCR, yet TCRdb's version contains in-frame clones alone and is incomplete. The table records 55,000 to 85,000 clones, around 77% of them present only once. The study gave focal radiation plus ipilimumab CTLA-4 blockade to patients with chemo-refractory metastatic non-small-cell lung cancer. V shed 1 base, J shed 6 bases, and the junction held 8 bases outside the gene matches. Germline CDR1 and CDR2: SGHTA and FQGNSA. The CDR3 totals 16 residues. Points on this clone: Its antigen is unidentified.

Study observations and caveats: The best predictor of response was reported to be early blood T cell clone dynamics, with interferon-beta. Clones derived from tumor TCRs expanded in blood after radiotherapy plus ipilimumab.

The source material was peripheral blood, sampled from a patient treated with radiotherapy plus ipilimumab. The chain carries TRBV7-2 and TRBJ2-3; 9 positions match TRBD2. This TCR was sampled from a human donor with non-small cell lung cancer whose response to radiotherapy plus ipilimumab could not be evaluated. Some clones in this sample may be carry-over from other donors' samples. CDR3 coding DNA: TGTGCCAGCAGCTTAGAGGGCGCGGGGGGGCCCGATACGCAGTATTTT. Residues: CASSLEGAGGPDTQYF.